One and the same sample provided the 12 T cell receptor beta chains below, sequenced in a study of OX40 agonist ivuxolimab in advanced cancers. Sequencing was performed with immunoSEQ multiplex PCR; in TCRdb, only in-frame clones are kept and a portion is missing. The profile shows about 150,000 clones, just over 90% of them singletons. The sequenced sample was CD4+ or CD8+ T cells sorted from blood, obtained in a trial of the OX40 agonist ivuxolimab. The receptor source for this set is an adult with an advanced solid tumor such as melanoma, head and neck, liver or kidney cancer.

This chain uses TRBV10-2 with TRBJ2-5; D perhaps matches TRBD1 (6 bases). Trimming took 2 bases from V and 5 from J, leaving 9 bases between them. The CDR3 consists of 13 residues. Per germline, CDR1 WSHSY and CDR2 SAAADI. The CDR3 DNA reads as TGCGCCAGCAGTGAGACAGGGCGCGAGACCCAGTACTTC. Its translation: CASSETGRETQYF.

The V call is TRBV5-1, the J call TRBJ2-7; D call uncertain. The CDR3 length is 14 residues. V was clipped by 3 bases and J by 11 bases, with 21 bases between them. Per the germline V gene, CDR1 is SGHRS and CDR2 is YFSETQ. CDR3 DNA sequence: TGCGCCAGCAGCTCCCTGCGGAAGAACCTCGATAAGTACTTC. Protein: CASSSLRKNLDKYF.

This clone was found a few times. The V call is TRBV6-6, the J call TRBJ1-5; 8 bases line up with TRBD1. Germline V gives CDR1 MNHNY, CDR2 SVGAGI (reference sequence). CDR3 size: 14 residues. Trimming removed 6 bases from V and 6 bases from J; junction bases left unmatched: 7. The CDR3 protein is CASRPDREVQPQHF. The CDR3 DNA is TGTGCCAGCAGACCGGACAGGGAGGTTCAGCCCCAGCATTTT.

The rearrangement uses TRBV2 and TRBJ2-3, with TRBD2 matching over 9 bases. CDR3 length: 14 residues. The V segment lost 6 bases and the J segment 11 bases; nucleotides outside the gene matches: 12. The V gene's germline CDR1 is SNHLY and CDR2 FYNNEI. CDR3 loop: CASSGRREGSRQYF. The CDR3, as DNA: TGTGCCAGCAGCGGACGGCGGGAGGGAAGTCGGCAGTATTTT.

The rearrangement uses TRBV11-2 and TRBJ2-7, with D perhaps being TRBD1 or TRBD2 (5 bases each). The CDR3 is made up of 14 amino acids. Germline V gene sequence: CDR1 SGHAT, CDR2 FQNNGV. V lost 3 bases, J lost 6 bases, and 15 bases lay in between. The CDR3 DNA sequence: TGTGCCAGCAGCTTGGACACGAGGGCTAGCGAGCAGTACTTC. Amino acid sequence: CASSLDTRASEQYF.

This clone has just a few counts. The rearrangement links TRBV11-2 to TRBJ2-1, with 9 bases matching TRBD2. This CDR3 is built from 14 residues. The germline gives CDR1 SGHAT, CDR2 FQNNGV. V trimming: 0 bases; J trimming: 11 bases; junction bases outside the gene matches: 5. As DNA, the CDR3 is TGTGCCAGCAGCTTAGACCCCGGGACTAGCCAGCAGTTCTTC. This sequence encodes CASSLDPGTSQQFF.

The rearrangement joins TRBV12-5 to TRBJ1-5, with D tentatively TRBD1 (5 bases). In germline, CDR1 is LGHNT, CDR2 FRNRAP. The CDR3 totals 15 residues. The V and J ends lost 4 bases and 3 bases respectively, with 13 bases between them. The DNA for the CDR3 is TGTGCTAGTGGTTCGGGGCTAGTTCCCAATCAGCCCCAGCATTTT. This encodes CASGSGLVPNQPQHF.

The CDR3: CASSGRDRGMGYGYTF. The CDR3 nucleotides are TGTGCCAGCAGCGGCCGGGACAGGGGTATGGGCTATGGCTACACCTTC. The chain carries TRBV7-2 and TRBJ1-2; 10 nucleotides align to TRBD1. This CDR3 has 16 residues. Looked up from germline, CDR1 is SGHTA and CDR2 is FQGNSA. The ends lost 5 bases at V and 4 bases at J; junction bases unmatched: 10.

The CDR3 DNA is TGTGCCAGCAGCGTAGGAGGGCTCCAAGAGACCCAGTACTTC. It is translated as CASSVGGLQETQYF. The V call is TRBV9, the J call TRBJ2-5, with D maybe TRBD2 (5 bases). The CDR3 contains 14 residues. The V end lost 0 bases, the J end lost 1 base, and 7 bases lay between the germline ends. Germline assignment: CDR1 SGDLS and CDR2 YYNGEE.

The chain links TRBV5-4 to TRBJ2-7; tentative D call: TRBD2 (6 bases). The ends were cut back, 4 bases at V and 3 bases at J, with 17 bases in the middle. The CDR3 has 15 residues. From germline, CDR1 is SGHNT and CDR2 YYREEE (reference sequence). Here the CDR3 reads CASSPTTGTHYEQYF. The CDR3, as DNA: TGTGCCAGCAGCCCCACAACCGGGACTCACTACGAGCAGTACTTC.

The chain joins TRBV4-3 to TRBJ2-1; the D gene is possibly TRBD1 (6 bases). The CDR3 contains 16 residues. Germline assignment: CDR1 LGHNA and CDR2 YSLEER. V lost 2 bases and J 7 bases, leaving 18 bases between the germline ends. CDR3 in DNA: TGCGCCAGCAGCCAAATAGGGTGGGGGCCAAAGAATGAGCAGTTCTTC. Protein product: CASSQIGWGPKNEQFF.

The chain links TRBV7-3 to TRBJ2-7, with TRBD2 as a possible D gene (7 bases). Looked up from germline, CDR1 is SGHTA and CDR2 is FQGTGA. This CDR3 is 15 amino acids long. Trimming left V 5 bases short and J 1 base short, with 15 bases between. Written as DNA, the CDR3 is TGTGCCAGCAGCCCGGAGGGAGGGGGATCCTACGAGCAGTACTTC. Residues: CASSPEGGGSYEQYF.